The 17 T cell receptor beta chains listed next were all sequenced from one sample in a study of T cells in Graves' hyperthyroidism and ophthalmopathy. Authors of the study amplified TCR beta CDR3 regions from RNA transcripts. The HTBI primer set served for first-round RT-PCR of the TCR CDR3. Using its own MiXCR run on the multiplex PCR reads, TCRdb lists one record per CDR3 protein. The data show roughly 500,000 distinct CDR3 sequences, 40% to 55% seen once. The sequenced material came from peripheral blood or thyroid tissue (not recorded which). Every receptor here comes from an adult woman with Graves' disease, either hyperthyroidism or ophthalmopathy (not recorded which).

V gene TRBV3-1 combines with J gene TRBJ2-7, with TRBD2 matching 10 bases. The junction had 15 bases not matched to a gene; V was cut back by 4 bases and J by 9 bases. The CDR3 runs to 16 residues. Per the germline V gene, CDR1 is LGHDT and CDR2 is YNNKEL (reference sequence). The CDR3 is CASSPDVASGSNWQYF. The CDR3, as DNA: TGTGCCAGCAGCCCAGATGTGGCTAGCGGGAGTAATTGGCAGTACTTC.

This clonotype was counted many times. The CDR3 DNA sequence: TGCGCCAGCAGCTTGATTCTGAGGGGGCGCGGGGAGACCCAGTACTTC. This sequence encodes CASSLILRGRGETQYF. V and J are TRBV5-1 and TRBJ2-5; 7 bases are shared with TRBD1. The CDR3 sequence is 16 residues long. The V gene end was trimmed by 1 base and the J gene end by 5 bases; junction bases not matched to a gene: 11. Germline V gene sequence: CDR1 SGHRS, CDR2 YFSETQ.

This clonotype has at least ten counts. This chain connects TRBV25-1 to TRBJ1-1; D unclear. V was clipped by 2 bases and J by 10 bases, with 17 bases between them. The CDR3 extends over 14 amino acids. The germline V gene encodes CDR1 MGHDK and CDR2 SYGVNS. The CDR3 loop is CASSESAHRLRAFF. As DNA, the CDR3 is TGTGCCAGCAGTGAAAGCGCTCACCGGTTGAGAGCTTTCTTT.

The chain uses TRBV7-2 and TRBJ2-7, with D perhaps matching TRBD1 (5 bases). CDR1 SGHTA and CDR2 FQGNSA come from the germline V gene. Trimming left V 4 bases short and J 2 bases short, with 12 bases between. The CDR3 runs 14 residues. In DNA form, the CDR3 reads TGTGCCAGCAGCTCCTACAGGAGAGCCTACGAGCAGTACTTC. It translates to CASSSYRRAYEQYF.

The genes are TRBV4-3 and TRBJ2-7; D is uncertain. V lost 1 base to trimming and J lost 2 bases, with 12 bases between them. The CDR3 has 15 residues. Germline CDR1 LGHNA, CDR2 YSLEER. The CDR3 DNA reads TGCGCCAGCAGCCAAGGGTTCCAGGAGACCTACGAGCAGTACTTC. Translated: CASSQGFQETYEQYF.

There are many counts of this clonotype. V and J are TRBV10-2 and TRBJ2-2, with no clear D. Trimming took 6 bases from V and 5 from J, leaving 13 bases between them. CDR3 length equals 14 residues. Germline V gene lookup returns CDR1 WSHSY and CDR2 SAAADI. The CDR3 DNA follows: TGCGCCAGCAGAAAGAGACCGGAGACCGGGGAGCTGTTTTTT. Translating it yields CASRKRPETGELFF.

The chain joins TRBV7-8 to TRBJ2-7, with D possibly matching TRBD1 (5 bases). Trimming cost V 3 bases and J 12 bases, with 24 bases left between them. The CDR3 contains 15 residues. CDR1 SGHVS and CDR2 FQNEAQ come from the germline V gene. The CDR3 region is CASSFPPTDPVEWYF. The CDR3 nucleotides read TGTGCCAGCAGCTTTCCCCCGACAGATCCCGTAGAGTGGTACTTC.

This clonotype showed up many times. This chain uses TRBV4-1 with TRBJ1-5, with a tentative D call TRBD1 (5 bases). Germline lookup yields CDR1 MGHRA and CDR2 YSYEKL. Trimming took 0 bases from V and 2 from J, leaving 5 bases between them. The CDR3 is 14 residues long. This CDR3 is CASSQEQGNQPQHF. CDR3 nucleotides: TGCGCCAGCAGCCAAGAACAGGGCAATCAGCCCCAGCATTTT.

The sample holds a few counts of this clonotype. The genes are TRBV28 and TRBJ1-1, with no clear D. V lost 11 bases and J 5 bases, leaving 12 bases between the germline ends. Germline values: CDR1 MDHEN, CDR2 SYDVKM. This CDR3 contains 11 residues. The CDR3 DNA is TGTGCCGCGGGTCAGGCTACTGAAGCTTTCTTT. Translated, it gives CAAGQATEAFF.

This clonotype was detected many times. The rearrangement uses TRBV12-3 or TRBV12-4 and TRBJ1-5; D not certain. CDR3 length: 14 residues. The V gene lost 5 bases and the J gene lost 0 bases, with 8 bases spanning the gap. The CDR3 here is CASSREHSNQPQHF. CDR3 DNA sequence: TGTGCCAGCAGTAGGGAACATAGCAATCAGCCCCAGCATTTT.

This clonotype was seen many times. CDR3 nucleotides: TGTGCCAGCAGGCCTCCCGGGACTAGCGGGAGCGCCGGGGAGCTGTTTTTT. It yields the protein CASRPPGTSGSAGELFF. J is TRBJ2-2 and V is TRBV7-2; TRBD2 matches 14 bases. Germline-derived CDR1 and CDR2 are SGHTA and FQGNSA. Losses at the gene ends were 6 bases for V and 6 bases for J; bases not matched to a gene: 9. The CDR3 consists of 17 residues.

This clonotype was found many times. V gene TRBV7-2 combines with J gene TRBJ1-2; D is undetermined. V lost 1 base to trimming and J lost 0 bases, with 6 bases between them. Germline V CDR1 and CDR2: SGHTA, FQGNSA. This CDR3 region has 14 residues. The chain's CDR3 is CASSLDVANYGYTF. The CDR3 DNA sequence: TGTGCCAGCAGCTTAGATGTAGCTAACTATGGCTACACCTTC.

This clonotype has a count of ten or more. The J gene is TRBJ1-2, the V gene TRBV20-1, with D possibly being TRBD1 (6 bases). The germline V gene has CDR1 DFQATT and CDR2 SNEGSKA (reference sequence). This CDR3 is 16 amino acids long. V was trimmed by 0 bases and J by 1 base, leaving 15 bases between them. CDR3: CSAREGQSTYNYGYTF. The CDR3 DNA follows: TGCAGTGCTAGAGAAGGACAGTCCACATATAACTATGGCTACACCTTC.

The chain couples TRBV7-9 to TRBJ2-5, with TRBD2 as a possible D gene (6 bases). V lost 4 bases and J lost 2, with 14 bases in between. CDR3 length equals 15 residues. Germline CDR1 reads SEHNR; CDR2 reads FQNEAQ (reference sequence). The CDR3, as DNA: TGTGCCAGCAGCTCGTCGAGACTAGGGCAAGAGACCCAGTACTTC. It specifies CASSSSRLGQETQYF.

The chain has TRBV7-8 and TRBJ2-5; D uncertain. The germline V gene has CDR1 SGHVS and CDR2 FQNEAQ. The CDR3 has 18 residues. The V gene lost 1 base and the J gene lost 3 bases, with 21 bases spanning the gap. In DNA, the CDR3 is TGTGCCAGCAGCTTAGGTATCGGCCGCGGACGGAGAGAAGAGACCCAGTACTTC. It yields the protein CASSLGIGRGRREETQYF.

This chain connects TRBV2 to TRBJ2-2, with D hard to call. Trimming took off 6 bases at V and 0 bases at J, with 8 bases between the two ends. The CDR3 is made up of 14 amino acids. In germline, CDR1 is SNHLY, CDR2 FYNNEI. CDR3 in DNA: TGTGCCAGCAGAGCGACTCCGAACACCGGGGAGCTGTTTTTT. Amino acid sequence: CASRATPNTGELFF.

The V gene is TRBV29-1, the J gene TRBJ2-5; 9 bases agree with TRBD1. With 7 bases clipped from V and 4 bases from J, the junction kept 4 bases outside the gene matches. The CDR3 loop spans 12 amino acids. The germline CDR1 and CDR2 sequences are SQVTM and ANQGSEA. In DNA form, the CDR3 reads TGCAGCGCCCTGGGACAGGGAGAGACCCAGTACTTC. Residues: CSALGQGETQYF.